The 19 T cell receptor beta chains given below trace back to one sample, sequenced in a study of PD-1 blockade in classical Hodgkin lymphoma. Sequencing was performed with immunoSEQ multiplex PCR; in TCRdb, only in-frame clones are kept and a portion is missing. The repertoire has about 24,000 clones, 60% to 85% of them found once; the top ten carry approximately 8%. Every patient relapsed after autologous stem cell transplantation, and brentuximab vedotin exposure varied. This specimen was peripheral blood mononuclear cells (PBMCs), taken before the second cycle of nivolumab. The receptors here all came from a human donor with classical Hodgkin lymphoma.

This clone was seen a few times. The V gene is TRBV27, the J gene TRBJ2-2; D may be TRBD2 (7 bases). CDR3 size: 15 residues. Germline lookup yields CDR1 MNHEY and CDR2 SMNVEV (reference sequence). The V gene lost 1 base and the J gene lost 6 bases, with 12 bases spanning the gap. The DNA of the CDR3 is TGTGCCAGCAGTTTATTGGGAGGGGGTGCCGGGGAGCTGTTTTTT. Translated, it gives CASSLLGGGAGELFF.

This sequence joins TRBV4-1 and TRBJ1-4, with D uncertain. CDR1 is MGHRA and CDR2 is YSYEKL in the germline V gene. Trimming shortened V by 4 bases and J by 8 bases, and 11 bases separated the two germline ends. This CDR3 is built from 13 residues. The CDR3 here is CASSLALREKLFF. The CDR3 coding sequence is TGCGCCAGCAGCCTGGCTCTCCGGGAAAAACTGTTTTTT.

The genes are TRBV4-1 and TRBJ1-1; TRBD1 matches 9 bases. Germline V gene data show CDR1 as MGHRA and CDR2 as YSYEKL. The CDR3 is 14 amino acids. The ends lost 4 bases at V and 3 bases at J; junction bases unmatched: 3. CDR3: CASSLRTGDTEAFF. CDR3 nucleotide sequence: TGCGCCAGCAGCCTCCGGACAGGGGACACTGAAGCTTTCTTT.

The J gene is TRBJ2-7, the V gene TRBV6-5; D not resolved. Trimming shortened V by 6 bases and J by 6 bases, and 15 bases separated the two germline ends. The CDR3 contains 13 residues. The germline CDR1 and CDR2 sequences are MNHEY and SVGAGI. In nucleotides, the CDR3 is TGTGCCAGCAGGGGGTCTGGGTGGGGCGAGCAGTACTTC. Protein product: CASRGSGWGEQYF.

The V call is TRBV5-6, the J call TRBJ2-3; D gene unclear. Germline V gene lookup returns CDR1 SGHDT and CDR2 YYEEEE. Trimming removed 1 base from V and 9 bases from J, with 21 bases in between. This CDR3 spans 16 amino acids. CDR3 in DNA: TGTGCCAGCAGCTTGTTCTTGTTCAGGATTGAGGCGACGCAGTATTTT. It encodes CASSLFLFRIEATQYF.

The J gene is TRBJ2-3, the V gene TRBV7-9; D is possibly TRBD1 (5 bases). From germline, CDR1 is SEHNR and CDR2 FQNEAQ (reference sequence). V was clipped by 3 bases and J by 3 bases, with 16 bases between them. The CDR3 length is 16 residues. The CDR3 region is CASSFSIRARTDTQYF. The DNA for the CDR3 is TGTGCCAGCAGCTTTAGTATCAGGGCGAGAACAGATACGCAGTATTTT.

The chain carries TRBV28 and TRBJ2-1, with 11 bases fitting TRBD2. The CDR3 extends over 16 amino acids. CDR1 and CDR2 (germline): MDHEN, SYDVKM. The trim removed 3 bases at V and 7 bases at J, leaving 8 bases unmatched. CDR3 in amino acids: CASSLLGSSGRNEQFF. The CDR3, as DNA: TGTGCCAGCAGTTTGCTCGGGTCTAGCGGGAGGAATGAGCAGTTCTTC. Full variable domain (missing parts from reference TRBV28 and TRBJ2-1): DVKVTQSSRYLVKRTGEKVFLECVQDMDHENMFWYRQDPGLGLRLIYFSYDVKMKEKGDIPEGYSVSREKKERFSLILESASTNQTSMYLCASSLLGSSGRNEQFFGPGTRLTVL.

The V and J genes are TRBV10-3 and TRBJ2-1, with TRBD2 matching over 12 bases. Germline trimming cut 8 bases from V and 3 bases from J; bases unmatched to any gene: 8. Per the germline V gene, CDR1 is ENHRY and CDR2 is SYGVKD. This CDR3 spans 16 amino acids. The CDR3 bases are TGTGCCATCTGTGCTAGCGGGAGGGCCAACTACAATGAGCAGTTCTTC. Translated: CAICASGRANYNEQFF.

The J gene is TRBJ2-2, the V gene TRBV5-1; possible D gene TRBD2, 6 bases. V lost 1 base to trimming and J lost 5 bases, with 12 bases between them. CDR1 and CDR2 (germline): SGHRS, YFSETQ. This CDR3 has 15 amino acids. The DNA for the CDR3 is TGCGCCAGCAGCTTGAACGGGGCGGGGACCGGGGAGCTGTTTTTT. As protein: CASSLNGAGTGELFF.

The CDR3 region is CASSLSWPYNEQFF. As DNA, the CDR3 is TGTGCCAGCAGTTTATCGTGGCCTTACAATGAGCAGTTCTTC. This chain uses TRBV27 with TRBJ2-1; D is unclear. The germline V gene encodes CDR1 MNHEY and CDR2 SMNVEV (reference sequence). Trimming pared 0 bases from V and 4 bases from J, leaving 7 bases between. The CDR3 is 14 residues long.

The CDR3 sequence is CASSFGDGSYEQYF. Written as DNA, the CDR3 is TGTGCCAGCAGTTTTGGAGACGGTTCCTACGAGCAGTACTTC. The gene calls are TRBV27 and TRBJ2-7; D is ambiguous. This CDR3 has 14 amino acids. Trimming cost V 3 bases and J 1 base, with 10 bases left between them. Looked up from germline, CDR1 is MNHEY and CDR2 is SMNVEV (reference sequence).

The genes are TRBV28 and TRBJ1-2; 7 positions match TRBD1. CDR3 length equals 14 residues. Germline V gene data show CDR1 as MDHEN and CDR2 as SYDVKM. V shed 3 bases, J shed 1 base, and the junction held 2 bases outside the gene matches. The CDR3 sequence: CASSFWDSNYGYTF. The CDR3 DNA reads as TGTGCCAGCAGTTTTTGGGACAGTAACTATGGCTACACCTTC.

The rearrangement uses TRBV4-1 and TRBJ2-5; D unresolved. From germline, CDR1 is MGHRA and CDR2 YSYEKL. There are 14 residues in the CDR3. V gave up 0 bases and J gave up 4 bases, with 9 bases separating them. The CDR3 DNA reads TGCGCCAGCAGCCAAGATCCTGTGGGAGAGACCCAGTACTTC. Translation: CASSQDPVGETQYF.

The V and J genes are TRBV5-1 and TRBJ2-3; D uncertain. Germline V gives CDR1 SGHRS, CDR2 YFSETQ. The length of the CDR3 is 12 residues. Trimming took off 4 bases at V and 2 bases at J, with 5 bases between the two ends. In DNA form, the CDR3 reads TGCGCCAGCAGCCTCCCCACAGATACGCAGTATTTT. Translation gives CASSLPTDTQYF.

For this clone: Sequence at one end of the junction differs from germline and may be a read error. The CDR3 protein is CANSVGGSNQPQHF. CDR3 DNA: TGTGCCAACAGCGTGGGGGGGTCCAATCAGCCCCAGCATTTT. This chain links TRBV9 with TRBJ1-5, with D tentatively TRBD1 (5 bases). The V gene's germline CDR1 is SGDLS and CDR2 YYNGEE. The CDR3 covers 14 residues.

The V and J genes are TRBV7-2 and TRBJ1-1; no reliable D call. The CDR3 consists of 13 residues. Trimming shortened V by 2 bases and J by 11 bases, and 15 bases separated the two germline ends. Per germline, CDR1 SGHTA and CDR2 FQGNSA. CDR3 region: CASSLYGGLRAFF. The CDR3, as DNA: TGTGCCAGCAGCTTATACGGCGGGCTTAGGGCTTTCTTT.

The chain recombines TRBV7-6 with TRBJ2-7, with a weak D call TRBD1 (5 bases). The CDR3 is made up of 12 amino acids. The V gene lost 3 bases and the J gene lost 3 bases, with 6 bases spanning the gap. The germline V gene encodes CDR1 SGHVS and CDR2 FNYEAQ. The CDR3 region is CASSFQGYEQYF. CDR3 coding DNA: TGTGCCAGCAGCTTCCAGGGCTACGAGCAGTACTTC.

The V call is TRBV5-6, the J call TRBJ2-7; D is unresolved. The CDR3 loop spans 14 amino acids. The V and J ends lost 4 bases and 0 bases respectively, with 11 bases between them. Per the germline V gene, CDR1 is SGHDT and CDR2 is YYEEEE. CDR3 in amino acids: CASSPLRFSYEQYF. DNA of the CDR3: TGTGCCAGCAGCCCGCTCAGATTCTCCTACGAGCAGTACTTC.

The chain carries TRBV11-2 and TRBJ1-1, with D perhaps matching TRBD1 (5 bases). CDR1 SGHAT and CDR2 FQNNGV come from the germline V gene. The CDR3 runs to 17 residues. Deletions cut 5 bases from V and 5 bases from J, with 24 bases between. This chain's CDR3 is CASSPSPKGRVGTEAFF. As DNA, the CDR3 is TGTGCCAGCAGCCCCTCTCCCAAGGGGAGGGTAGGGACTGAAGCTTTCTTT. The full variable domain, completed using reference TRBV11-2 and TRBJ1-1, is EAGVAQSPRYKIIEKRQSVAFWCNPISGHATLYWYQQILGQGPKLLIQFQNNGVVDDSQLPKDRFSAERLKGVDSTLKIQPAKLEDSAVYLCASSPSPKGRVGTEAFFGQGTRLTVV.